These 21 T cell receptor beta chains were all obtained from the same sample, sequenced in a study of Ad26.COV2.S vaccination and SARS-CoV-2 variants. Libraries were prepared by immunoSEQ multiplex PCR; TCRdb keeps only in-frame clonotypes and omits some of them. The sample carries approximately 360,000 clones, 83% recorded once. Treatment noted: over 15 received Ad26.COV2.S at low or high dose, single or two shots; about 5 received placebo; per-sample allocation not given. The samples date from day 63 after the first vaccine or placebo injection. The sample here was peripheral blood, taken in a trial of Ad26.COV2.S vaccine versus placebo. These receptors were taken from a person between 18 and 65 years old who received the Ad26.COV2.S COVID-19 vaccine or a placebo.

The V and J genes are TRBV27 and TRBJ2-4; 9 nucleotides align to TRBD1. The J segment lost 0 bases and the V segment lost 5 bases, leaving 5 bases of the junction unmatched. The length of the CDR3 is 16 residues. CDR1 is MNHEY and CDR2 is SMNVEV in the germline V gene (reference sequence). CDR3 DNA sequence: TGTGCCAGCAGTCCCTGGACAGGGGTAGCCAAAAACATTCAGTACTTC. Its protein product is CASSPWTGVAKNIQYF.

The V call is TRBV19, the J call TRBJ2-7, with 7 nucleotides matching TRBD1. With V trimmed by 6 bases and J by 2 bases, 1 base remained unmatched. The CDR3 is made up of 12 amino acids. In germline, CDR1 is LNHDA, CDR2 SQIVND (reference sequence). The CDR3 DNA reads as TGTGCCAGTAGCGGGACAGCCTACGAGCAGTACTTC. Its protein is CASSGTAYEQYF.

The chain has TRBV5-1 and TRBJ1-1, with D possibly matching TRBD1 (6 bases). Per germline, CDR1 SGHRS and CDR2 YFSETQ. The germline V and J ends were trimmed by 4 bases and 0 bases, with 22 bases remaining between them. The CDR3 contains 18 residues. The CDR3: CASSTQGQGRTMNTEAFF. CDR3 DNA: TGCGCCAGCAGCACCCAAGGGCAGGGGAGGACGATGAACACTGAAGCTTTCTTT.

V usage is TRBV5-1 and J usage is TRBJ2-7; 8 positions match TRBD1. Looked up from germline, CDR1 is SGHRS and CDR2 is YFSETQ. J gave up 3 bases and V 4 bases, and 12 bases lay outside the gene matches. This CDR3 is 16 amino acids long. CDR3 amino acids: CASSRMTGEGSYEQYF. CDR3 nucleotide sequence: TGCGCCAGCAGCCGAATGACAGGGGAAGGGAGCTACGAGCAGTACTTC.

This sequence joins TRBV10-2 and TRBJ1-6; D not resolved. The CDR3 is 16 residues long. Trimming cost V 9 bases and J 2 bases, with 17 bases left between them. Germline loops: CDR1 WSHSY, CDR2 SAAADI. CDR3 nucleotide sequence: TGCGCCAGTATTGGGCCCCCCTACACCTATAATTCACCCCTCCACTTT. As protein: CASIGPPYTYNSPLHF.

The gene calls are TRBV2 and TRBJ2-3; D ambiguous. CDR1 is SNHLY and CDR2 is FYNNEI in the germline V gene. CDR3 size: 16 residues. V gave up 7 bases and J gave up 3 bases, with 20 bases separating them. The CDR3: CASTKASPVATDTQYF. The CDR3 DNA reads as TGTGCCAGCACCAAAGCATCCCCAGTTGCGACAGATACGCAGTATTTT.

This chain links TRBV2 with TRBJ1-2; 7 positions match TRBD1. CDR3 length: 15 amino acids. Germline CDR1 SNHLY, CDR2 FYNNEI. J lost 4 bases, V lost 1 base, and 6 bases had no gene match. The CDR3 region has the DNA TGTGCCAGCAGTGAAGACGAGACAGGGATCTATGGCTACACCTTC. Translated, it gives CASSEDETGIYGYTF.

In the case of this clone: Distinct nucleotide sequences in the sample also encode this CDR3. The J gene is TRBJ2-5, the V gene TRBV20-1; the D gene is possibly TRBD1 (6 bases). The V end lost 3 bases, the J end lost 5 bases, and 7 bases lay between the germline ends. The CDR3 spans 11 residues. The germline CDR1 and CDR2 sequences are DFQATT and SNEGSKA (reference sequence). The CDR3 sequence: CSARQGETQYF. The DNA of the CDR3 is TGCAGTGCTAGGCAGGGGGAGACCCAGTACTTC.

The chain couples TRBV28 to TRBJ1-3; perhaps TRBD1 as D (5 bases). CDR3 length equals 14 residues. V lost 4 bases, J lost 2 bases, and 9 bases lay in between. Germline values: CDR1 MDHEN, CDR2 SYDVKM. The CDR3 sequence: CASSSARAGNTIYF. The DNA of the CDR3 is TGTGCCAGCAGTTCCGCCAGGGCTGGAAACACCATATATTTT.

The gene calls are TRBV5-1 and TRBJ1-5, with TRBD1 matching 8 bases. The ends lost 4 bases at V and 2 bases at J; junction bases unmatched: 5. Germline CDR1 and CDR2: SGHRS and YFSETQ. The CDR3 has 15 amino acids. The chain's CDR3 is CASSLTGAGNQPQHF. The CDR3 nucleotides are TGCGCCAGCAGCCTGACAGGGGCGGGCAATCAGCCCCAGCATTTT.

The J gene is TRBJ2-3, the V gene TRBV3-1 (or the pseudogene TRBV3-2); 10 bases fit TRBD1. CDR1 and CDR2 from the germline V gene are LGHDT and YNNKEL (reference sequence). The CDR3 loop spans 17 amino acids. The junction had 10 bases not matched to a gene; V was cut back by 0 bases and J by 7 bases. The CDR3 nucleotides read TGTGCCAGCAGCCAAGATTGGGTAGGGACAGGGGTCAATACGCAGTATTTT. It encodes CASSQDWVGTGVNTQYF.

V and J are TRBV7-3 and TRBJ2-2; D remains unclear. The V gene's germline CDR1 is SGHTA and CDR2 FQGTGA. The CDR3 is made up of 11 amino acids. Trimming left V 3 bases short and J 7 bases short, with 3 bases between. The CDR3 bases are TGTGCCAGCAGCTTCGACGGGGAGCTGTTTTTT. This sequence encodes CASSFDGELFF.

This clone has just one count. This chain connects TRBV5-1 to TRBJ1-1, with D unclear. The CDR3 totals 16 residues. V was pared by 0 bases and J by 0 bases, with 12 bases between. Looked up from germline, CDR1 is SGHRS and CDR2 is YFSETQ. The CDR3 is CASSLVPGLLNTEAFF. The CDR3 DNA is TGCGCCAGCAGCTTGGTGCCAGGTCTACTGAACACTGAAGCTTTCTTT. The variable domain in full, with the rest retrieved from reference TRBV5-1 and TRBJ1-1, is KAGVTQTPRYLIKTRGQQVTLSCSPISGHRSVSWYQQTPGQGLQFLFEYFSETQRNKGNFPGRFSGRQFSNSRSEMNVSTLELGDSALYLCASSLVPGLLNTEAFFGQGTRLTVV.

Regarding this clone: This specimen includes other DNA sequences encoding the same CDR3. The chain links TRBV19 to TRBJ1-1; D possibly corresponds to TRBD1 (6 bases). In germline, CDR1 is LNHDA, CDR2 SQIVND (reference sequence). Trimming left V 2 bases short and J 5 bases short, with 6 bases between. The CDR3 runs to 12 residues. CDR3 protein: CASSIRGTEAFF. CDR3 nucleotides: TGTGCCAGTAGTATAAGGGGGACTGAAGCTTTCTTT.

The chain is built from TRBV6-4 and TRBJ2-3; D remains ambiguous. This CDR3 region has 14 residues. CDR1 MRHNA and CDR2 SNTAGT come from the germline V gene. V lost 0 bases to trimming and J lost 8 bases, with 12 bases between them. The CDR3 DNA is TGTGCCAGCAGTGACTCGGGAACCCACGGTACGCAGTATTTT. It is translated as CASSDSGTHGTQYF.

This chain links TRBV7-3 with TRBJ1-1; 7 nucleotides match TRBD1. The CDR3 totals 14 residues. The germline V gene encodes CDR1 SGHTA and CDR2 FQGTGA. V lost 2 bases to trimming and J lost 0 bases; unmatched junction nucleotides: 0. This CDR3 reads CASSLQGVNTEAFF. In DNA, the CDR3 is TGTGCCAGCAGCTTACAGGGGGTGAACACTGAAGCTTTCTTT.

V is TRBV7-3 and J is TRBJ2-7, with TRBD1 identical over 7 bases. The V and J ends lost 4 bases and 1 base, in that order; junction bases with no gene match: 1. Germline V gene data show CDR1 as SGHTA and CDR2 as FQGTGA. The CDR3 contains 13 residues. Here the CDR3 reads CASSSTGSYEQYF. CDR3 DNA: TGTGCCAGCAGCTCGACAGGGTCCTACGAGCAGTACTTC.

The gene calls are TRBV5-5 and TRBJ2-7; D is possibly TRBD1 (5 bases). V dropped 0 bases and J dropped 6 bases, with 10 bases sitting between them. Germline V gene data show CDR1 as SGHKS and CDR2 as YYEKEE (reference sequence). This CDR3 contains 13 residues. For the CDR3, the DNA is TGTGCCAGCAGCTTGGATCCAGGGCTCGAGCAGTACTTC. This codes for CASSLDPGLEQYF.

V usage is TRBV7-2 and J usage is TRBJ2-1, with TRBD2 matching 10 bases. The length of the CDR3 is 15 residues. CDR1 and CDR2 (germline): SGHTA, FQGNSA. With 1 base clipped from V and 6 bases from J, the junction kept 3 bases outside the gene matches. The CDR3 is CASSLEGLASNEQFF. The CDR3 DNA reads TGTGCCAGCAGCTTAGAGGGACTAGCGTCCAATGAGCAGTTCTTC.

The chain joins TRBV4-1 to TRBJ2-1; a possible D gene is TRBD2 (6 bases). The CDR3 runs to 17 residues. Germline CDR1 and CDR2: MGHRA and YSYEKL. V lost 0 bases to trimming and J lost 3 bases, with 15 bases between them. CDR3 DNA: TGCGCCAGCAGCCAAGATTGGAATAGCGGCAACTACAATGAGCAGTTCTTC. It is translated as CASSQDWNSGNYNEQFF.

The chain combines TRBV11-3 with TRBJ2-1; tentative D call: TRBD1 (5 bases). Trimming pared 0 bases from V and 2 bases from J, leaving 11 bases between. Germline CDR1 SGHNT, CDR2 YENEEA. This CDR3 has 16 residues. For the CDR3, the DNA is TGTGCCAGCAGCTTAGAGGGGCGTGCCCCCTACAATGAGCAGTTCTTC. Its translation is CASSLEGRAPYNEQFF.